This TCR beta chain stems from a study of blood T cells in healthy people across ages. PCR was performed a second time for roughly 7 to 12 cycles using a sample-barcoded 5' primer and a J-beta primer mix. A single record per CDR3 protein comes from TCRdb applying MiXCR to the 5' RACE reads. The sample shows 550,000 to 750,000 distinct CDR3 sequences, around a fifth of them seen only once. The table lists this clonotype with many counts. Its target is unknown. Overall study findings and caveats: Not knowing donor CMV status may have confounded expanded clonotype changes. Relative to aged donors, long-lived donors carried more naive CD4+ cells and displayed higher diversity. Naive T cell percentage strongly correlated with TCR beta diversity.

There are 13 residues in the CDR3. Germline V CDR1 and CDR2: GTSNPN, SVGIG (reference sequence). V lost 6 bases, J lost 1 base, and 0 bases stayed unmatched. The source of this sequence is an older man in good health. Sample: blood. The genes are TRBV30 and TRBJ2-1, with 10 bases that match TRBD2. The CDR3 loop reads CACSGRSYNEQFF. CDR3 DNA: TGTGCCTGTAGCGGGAGGTCCTACAATGAGCAGTTCTTC.